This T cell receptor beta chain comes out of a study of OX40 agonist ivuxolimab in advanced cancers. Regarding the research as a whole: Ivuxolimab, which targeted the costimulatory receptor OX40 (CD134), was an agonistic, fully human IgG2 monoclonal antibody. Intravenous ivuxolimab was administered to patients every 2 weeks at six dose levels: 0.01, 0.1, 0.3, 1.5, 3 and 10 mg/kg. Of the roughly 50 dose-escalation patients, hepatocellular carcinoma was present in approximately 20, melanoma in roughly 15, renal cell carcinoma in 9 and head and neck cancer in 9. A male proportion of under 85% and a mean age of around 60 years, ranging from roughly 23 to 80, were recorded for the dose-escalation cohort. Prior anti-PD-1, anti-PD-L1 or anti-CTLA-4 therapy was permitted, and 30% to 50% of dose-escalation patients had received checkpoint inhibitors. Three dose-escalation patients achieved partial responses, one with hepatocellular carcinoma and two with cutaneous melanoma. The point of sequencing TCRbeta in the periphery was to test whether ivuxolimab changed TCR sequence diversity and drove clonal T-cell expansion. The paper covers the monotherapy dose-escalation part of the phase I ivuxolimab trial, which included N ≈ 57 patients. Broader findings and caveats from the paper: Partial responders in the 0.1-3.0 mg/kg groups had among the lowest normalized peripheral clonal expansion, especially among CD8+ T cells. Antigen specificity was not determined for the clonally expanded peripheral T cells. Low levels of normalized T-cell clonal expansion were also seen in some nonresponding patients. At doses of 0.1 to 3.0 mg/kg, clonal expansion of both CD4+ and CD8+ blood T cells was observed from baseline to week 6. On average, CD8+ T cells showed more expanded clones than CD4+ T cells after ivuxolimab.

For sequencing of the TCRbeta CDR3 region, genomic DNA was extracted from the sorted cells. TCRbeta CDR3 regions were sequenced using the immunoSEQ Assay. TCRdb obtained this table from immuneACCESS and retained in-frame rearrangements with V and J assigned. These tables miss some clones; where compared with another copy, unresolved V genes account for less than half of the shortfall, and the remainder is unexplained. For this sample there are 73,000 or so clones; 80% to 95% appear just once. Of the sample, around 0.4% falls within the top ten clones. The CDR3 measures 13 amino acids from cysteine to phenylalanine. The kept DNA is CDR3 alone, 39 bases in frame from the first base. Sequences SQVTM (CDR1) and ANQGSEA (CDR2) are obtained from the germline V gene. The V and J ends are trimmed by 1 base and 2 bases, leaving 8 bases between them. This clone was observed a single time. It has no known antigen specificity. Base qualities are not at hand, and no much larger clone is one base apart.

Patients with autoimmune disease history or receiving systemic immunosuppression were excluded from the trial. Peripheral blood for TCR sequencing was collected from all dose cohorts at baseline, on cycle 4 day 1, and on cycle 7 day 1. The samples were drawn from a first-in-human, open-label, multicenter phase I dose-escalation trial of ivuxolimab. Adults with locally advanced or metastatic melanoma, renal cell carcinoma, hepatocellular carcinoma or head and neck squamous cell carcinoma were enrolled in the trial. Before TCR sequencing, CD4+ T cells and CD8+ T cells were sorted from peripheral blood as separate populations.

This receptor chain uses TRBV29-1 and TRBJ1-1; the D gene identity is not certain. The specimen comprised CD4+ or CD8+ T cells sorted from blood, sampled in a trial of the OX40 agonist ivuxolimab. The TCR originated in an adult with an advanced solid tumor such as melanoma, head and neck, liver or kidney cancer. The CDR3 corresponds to CSVEGQINTEAFF. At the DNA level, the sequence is TGCAGCGTTGAAGGGCAGATTAACACTGAAGCTTTCTTT. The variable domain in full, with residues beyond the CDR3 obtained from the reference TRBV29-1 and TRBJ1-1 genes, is SAVISQKPSRDICQRGTSLTIQCQVDSQVTMMFWYRQQPGQSLTLIATANQGSEATYESGFVIDKFPISRPNLTFSTLTVSNMSPEDSSIYLCSVEGQINTEAFFGQGTRLTVV.